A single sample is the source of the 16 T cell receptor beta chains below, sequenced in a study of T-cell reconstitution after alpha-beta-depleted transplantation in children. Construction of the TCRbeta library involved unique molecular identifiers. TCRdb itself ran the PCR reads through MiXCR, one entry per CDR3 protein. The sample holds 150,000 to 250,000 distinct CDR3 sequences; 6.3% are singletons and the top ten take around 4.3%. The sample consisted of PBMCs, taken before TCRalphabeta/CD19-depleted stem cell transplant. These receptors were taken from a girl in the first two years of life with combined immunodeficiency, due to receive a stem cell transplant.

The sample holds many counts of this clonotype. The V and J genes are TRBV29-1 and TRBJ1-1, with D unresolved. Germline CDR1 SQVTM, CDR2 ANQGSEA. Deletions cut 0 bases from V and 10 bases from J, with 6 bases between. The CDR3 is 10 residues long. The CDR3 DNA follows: TGCAGCGTTGAAGATTGGTCAGCTTTCTTT. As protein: CSVEDWSAFF.

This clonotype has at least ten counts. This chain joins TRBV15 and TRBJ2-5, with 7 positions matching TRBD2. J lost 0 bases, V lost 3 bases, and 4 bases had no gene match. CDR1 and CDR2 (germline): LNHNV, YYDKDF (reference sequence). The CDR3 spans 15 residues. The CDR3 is CATSSSGVYQETQYF. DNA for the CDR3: TGTGCCACCAGCAGCAGCGGGGTGTACCAAGAGACCCAGTACTTC.

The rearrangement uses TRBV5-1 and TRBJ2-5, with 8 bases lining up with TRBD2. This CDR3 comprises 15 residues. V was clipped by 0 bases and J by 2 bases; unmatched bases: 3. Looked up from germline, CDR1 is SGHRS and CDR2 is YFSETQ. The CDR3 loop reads CASSLVAGKQETQYF. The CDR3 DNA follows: TGCGCCAGCAGCTTGGTAGCGGGGAAGCAAGAGACCCAGTACTTC.

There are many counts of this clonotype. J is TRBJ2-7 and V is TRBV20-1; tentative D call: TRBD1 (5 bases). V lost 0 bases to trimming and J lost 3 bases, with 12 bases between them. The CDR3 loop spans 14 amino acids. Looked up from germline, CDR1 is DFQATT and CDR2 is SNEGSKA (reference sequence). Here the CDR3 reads CSARDVRVGYEQYF. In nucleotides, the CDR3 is TGCAGTGCTAGAGATGTCAGGGTGGGCTACGAGCAGTACTTC.

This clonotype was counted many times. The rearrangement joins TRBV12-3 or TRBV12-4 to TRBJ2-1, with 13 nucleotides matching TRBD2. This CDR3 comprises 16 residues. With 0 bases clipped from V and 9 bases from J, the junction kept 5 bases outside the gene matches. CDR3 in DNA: TGTGCCAGCAGTTTAGCGGGGACTAGCGGGGTTACTGAGCAGTTCTTC. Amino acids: CASSLAGTSGVTEQFF.

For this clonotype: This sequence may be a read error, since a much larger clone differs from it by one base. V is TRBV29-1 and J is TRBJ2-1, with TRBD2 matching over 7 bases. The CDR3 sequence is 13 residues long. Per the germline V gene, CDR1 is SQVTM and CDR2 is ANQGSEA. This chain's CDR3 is CSVEGTRSNEHFF. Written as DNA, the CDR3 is TGCAGCGTTGAAGGGACTAGGAGCAATGAGCATTTCTTC.

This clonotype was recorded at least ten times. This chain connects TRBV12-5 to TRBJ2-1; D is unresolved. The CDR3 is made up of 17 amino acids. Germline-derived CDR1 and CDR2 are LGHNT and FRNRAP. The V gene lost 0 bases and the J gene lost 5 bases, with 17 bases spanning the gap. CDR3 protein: CASGLVRLPLDNNEQFF. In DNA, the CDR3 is TGTGCTAGTGGTTTGGTACGTCTCCCCCTCGATAACAATGAGCAGTTCTTC.

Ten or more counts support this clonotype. The CDR3 DNA is TGTGCCAGTAGTGTGTCAGGGCAATCCTACGAGCAGTACTTC. This sequence encodes CASSVSGQSYEQYF. V is TRBV19 and J is TRBJ2-7; maybe TRBD1 (5 bases). CDR3 size: 14 residues. Germline CDR1 LNHDA, CDR2 SQIVND (reference sequence). V was shortened by 5 bases and J by 1 base, with 12 bases between the two germline ends.

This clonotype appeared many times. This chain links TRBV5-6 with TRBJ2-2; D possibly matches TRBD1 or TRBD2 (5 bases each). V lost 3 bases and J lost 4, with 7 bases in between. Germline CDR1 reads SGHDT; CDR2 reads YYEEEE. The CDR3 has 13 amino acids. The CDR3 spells CASSSGTTGELFF. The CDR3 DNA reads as TGTGCCAGCAGCTCGGGGACCACCGGGGAGCTGTTTTTT. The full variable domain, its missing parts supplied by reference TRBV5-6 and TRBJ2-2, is DAGVTQSPTHLIKTRGQQVTLRCSPKSGHDTVSWYQQALGQGPQFIFQYYEEEERQRGNFPDRFSGHQFPNYSSELNVNALLLGDSALYLCASSSGTTGELFFGEGSRLTVL.

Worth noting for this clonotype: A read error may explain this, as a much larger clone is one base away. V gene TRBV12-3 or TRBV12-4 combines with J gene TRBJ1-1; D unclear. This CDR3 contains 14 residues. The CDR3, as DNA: TGTGCCATCAGTAGGGCCGGAATGAACACTGAAGCTTTCTTT. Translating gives CAISRAGMNTEAFF.

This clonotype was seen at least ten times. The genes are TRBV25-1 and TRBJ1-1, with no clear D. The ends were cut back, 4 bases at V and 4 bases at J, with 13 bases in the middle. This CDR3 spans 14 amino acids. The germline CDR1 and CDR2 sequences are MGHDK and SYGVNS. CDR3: CASSVTGEGTEAFF. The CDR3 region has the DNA TGTGCCAGCAGTGTTACCGGTGAAGGCACTGAAGCTTTCTTT.

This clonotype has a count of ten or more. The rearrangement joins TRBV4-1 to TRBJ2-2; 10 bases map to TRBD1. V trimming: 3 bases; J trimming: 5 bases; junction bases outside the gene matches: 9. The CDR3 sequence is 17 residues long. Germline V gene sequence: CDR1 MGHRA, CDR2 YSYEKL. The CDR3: CASSHFPGQGWTGELFF. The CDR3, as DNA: TGCGCCAGCAGCCATTTTCCGGGACAGGGGTGGACCGGGGAGCTGTTTTTT.

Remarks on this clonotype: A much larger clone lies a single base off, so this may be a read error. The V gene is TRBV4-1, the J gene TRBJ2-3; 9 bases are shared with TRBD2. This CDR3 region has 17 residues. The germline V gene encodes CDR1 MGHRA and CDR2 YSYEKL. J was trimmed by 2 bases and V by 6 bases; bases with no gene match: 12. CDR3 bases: TGCGCCAGCAGTTCGGGTTTGCTAGCGGGGATCACAGATACGCAGTATTTT. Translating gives CASSSGLLAGITDTQYF.

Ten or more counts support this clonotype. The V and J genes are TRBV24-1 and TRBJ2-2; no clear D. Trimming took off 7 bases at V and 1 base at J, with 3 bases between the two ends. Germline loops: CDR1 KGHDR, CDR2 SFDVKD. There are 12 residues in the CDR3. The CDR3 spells CATRENTGELFF. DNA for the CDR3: TGTGCCACCAGAGAGAACACCGGGGAGCTGTTTTTT.

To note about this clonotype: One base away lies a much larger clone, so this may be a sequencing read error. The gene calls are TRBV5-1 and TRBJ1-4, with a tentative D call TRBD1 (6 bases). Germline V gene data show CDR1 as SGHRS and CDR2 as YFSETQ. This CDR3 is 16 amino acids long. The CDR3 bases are TGCGCCAGCAGCTCTGGGACACGCACAACTAATAAAAAACTGTTTTTT. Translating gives CASSSGTRTTNKKLFF.

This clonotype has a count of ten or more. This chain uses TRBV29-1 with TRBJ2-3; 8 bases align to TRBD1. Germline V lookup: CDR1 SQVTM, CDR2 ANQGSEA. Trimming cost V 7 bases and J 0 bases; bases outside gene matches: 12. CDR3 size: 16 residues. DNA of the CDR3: TGCAGCGACAAAAACGACACAGGGGGAAGCACAGATACGCAGTATTTT. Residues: CSDKNDTGGSTDTQYF.